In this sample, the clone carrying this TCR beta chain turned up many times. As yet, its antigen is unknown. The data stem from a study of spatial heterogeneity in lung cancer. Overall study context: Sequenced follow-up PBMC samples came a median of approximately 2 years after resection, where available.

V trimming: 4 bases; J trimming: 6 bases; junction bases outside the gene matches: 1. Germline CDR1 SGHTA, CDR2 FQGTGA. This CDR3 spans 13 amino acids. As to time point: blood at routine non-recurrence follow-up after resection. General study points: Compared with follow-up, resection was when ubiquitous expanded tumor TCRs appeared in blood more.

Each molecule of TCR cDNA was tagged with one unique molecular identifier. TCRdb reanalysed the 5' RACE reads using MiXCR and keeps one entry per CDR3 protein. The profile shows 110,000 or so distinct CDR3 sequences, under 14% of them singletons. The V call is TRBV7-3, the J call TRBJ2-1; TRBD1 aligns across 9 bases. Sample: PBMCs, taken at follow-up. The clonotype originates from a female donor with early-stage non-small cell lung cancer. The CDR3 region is CASSSGQGNEQFF. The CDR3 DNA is TGTGCCAGCAGCTCGGGACAGGGCAATGAGCAGTTCTTC.